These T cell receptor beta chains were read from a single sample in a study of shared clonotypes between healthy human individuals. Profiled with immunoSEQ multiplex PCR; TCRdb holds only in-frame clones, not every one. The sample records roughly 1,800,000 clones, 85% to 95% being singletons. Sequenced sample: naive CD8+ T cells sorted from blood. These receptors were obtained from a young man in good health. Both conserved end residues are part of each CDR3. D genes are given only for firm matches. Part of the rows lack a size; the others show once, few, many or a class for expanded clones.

cdr3_nt: TGCAGCGTTAACTCCTTGGACTCCGGGTACAATGAGCAGTTCTTC; cdr3_aa: CSVNSLDSGYNEQFF; v_call: TRBV29-1; j_call: TRBJ2-1; cdr3_length: 15; d_call: NA; clone_size: once
cdr3_nt: TGTGCCAGCAGTATCACAGGGGGTCCTAACTATGGCTACACCTTC; cdr3_aa: CASSITGGPNYGYTF; v_call: TRBV27; j_call: TRBJ1-2; cdr3_length: 15; d_call: TRBD1; clone_size: NA
cdr3_nt: TGTGCCTGGAGTAACGACAGGGAAGAGCAGTACTTC; cdr3_aa: CAWSNDREEQYF; v_call: TRBV30; j_call: TRBJ2-7; cdr3_length: 12; d_call: TRBD1; clone_size: NA
cdr3_nt: TGTGCCAGCAGTTTATTAGGCCATACGGACGTCCCCACAGATACGCAGTATTTT; cdr3_aa: CASSLLGHTDVPTDTQYF; v_call: TRBV27; j_call: TRBJ2-3; cdr3_length: 18; d_call: NA; clone_size: NA
cdr3_nt: TGTGCCAGCAGTCAGACAGGGGGCATAGACAATGAGCAGTTCTTC; cdr3_aa: CASSQTGGIDNEQFF; v_call: TRBV27; j_call: TRBJ2-1; cdr3_length: 15; d_call: TRBD1; clone_size: once
cdr3_nt: TGTGCCAGCAGCTTAGGGAGTTCAGGGGGAGTCACCGGGGAGCTGTTTTTT; cdr3_aa: CASSLGSSGGVTGELFF; v_call: TRBV7-6; j_call: TRBJ2-2; cdr3_length: 17; d_call: TRBD1; clone_size: NA
cdr3_nt: TGCGCCAGCAGCTCCCCCCCGACAGGGCCCTCCTACAATGAGCAGTTCTTC; cdr3_aa: CASSSPPTGPSYNEQFF; v_call: TRBV5-1; j_call: TRBJ2-1; cdr3_length: 17; d_call: TRBD1; clone_size: NA
cdr3_nt: TGTGCCAGCAGCCGTACCGGGAGCTCCTACGAGCAGTACTTC; cdr3_aa: CASSRTGSSYEQYF; v_call: TRBV13; j_call: TRBJ2-7; cdr3_length: 14; d_call: NA; clone_size: NA
cdr3_nt: TGTGCCTTGGACACCGATTCGATCTCCGGGGAGCTGTTTTTT; cdr3_aa: CALDTDSISGELFF; v_call: TRBV7-8; j_call: TRBJ2-2; cdr3_length: 14; d_call: NA; clone_size: once
cdr3_nt: TGTGCCAGCAGTCCTCCTAGGCGGGGGGGCCTGGAGACCCAGTACTTC; cdr3_aa: CASSPPRRGGLETQYF; v_call: TRBV11-2; j_call: TRBJ2-5; cdr3_length: 16; d_call: TRBD2; clone_size: NA
cdr3_nt: TGTGCCAGCAGCAATAGCGGGGCAGCCAAAAACATTCAGTACTTC; cdr3_aa: CASSNSGAAKNIQYF; v_call: TRBV6-5; j_call: TRBJ2-4; cdr3_length: 15; d_call: TRBD2; clone_size: NA
cdr3_nt: TGTGCCAGCAGCTTAGTAGGTGGGAGGGATGAGCAGTTCTTC; cdr3_aa: CASSLVGGRDEQFF; v_call: TRBV7-2; j_call: TRBJ2-1; cdr3_length: 14; d_call: TRBD2; clone_size: NA
cdr3_nt: TGTGCCAGTAGTATTATCCCCGCCGGCAATCAGCCCCAGCATTTT; cdr3_aa: CASSIIPAGNQPQHF; v_call: TRBV19; j_call: TRBJ1-5; cdr3_length: 15; d_call: NA; clone_size: NA
cdr3_nt: TGTGCCAGCAGGAACACGGGAGGCGGTTCCTACGAGCAGTACTTC; cdr3_aa: CASRNTGGGSYEQYF; v_call: TRBV2; j_call: TRBJ2-7; cdr3_length: 15; d_call: TRBD2; clone_size: NA
cdr3_nt: TGTGCCAGCAGCCCCGCCAGGGGAAACAACATTCAGTACTTC; cdr3_aa: CASSPARGNNIQYF; v_call: TRBV6-5; j_call: TRBJ2-4; cdr3_length: 14; d_call: NA; clone_size: NA
cdr3_nt: TGTGCCAGCAGCAGGGATGGACTAGCGGACCACTACAATGAGCAGTTCTTC; cdr3_aa: CASSRDGLADHYNEQFF; v_call: TRBV21-1; j_call: TRBJ2-1; cdr3_length: 17; d_call: NA; clone_size: NA
cdr3_nt: TGTGCCTGGAGGGGTGGGCAAGAGACCCAGTACTTC; cdr3_aa: CAWRGGQETQYF; v_call: TRBV30; j_call: TRBJ2-5; cdr3_length: 12; d_call: NA; clone_size: NA
cdr3_nt: TGTGCCAGCAGTTTATGGAAGGGGCCTGGAAACACCATATATTTT; cdr3_aa: CASSLWKGPGNTIYF; v_call: TRBV27; j_call: TRBJ1-3; cdr3_length: 15; d_call: NA; clone_size: NA
cdr3_nt: TGCGCCACCTCGGGGACCGAGACCCAGTACTTC; cdr3_aa: CATSGTETQYF; v_call: TRBV10-2; j_call: TRBJ2-5; cdr3_length: 11; d_call: NA; clone_size: NA
cdr3_nt: TGTGCCAGCAGCCCCAGTTACGGGCAGGGACCCAAAGAGACCCAGTACTTC; cdr3_aa: CASSPSYGQGPKETQYF; v_call: TRBV6-9; j_call: TRBJ2-5; cdr3_length: 17; d_call: NA; clone_size: NA
cdr3_nt: TGTGCCAGCAGTGAAGGGACAGGGCCGTACAATGAGCAGTTCTTC; cdr3_aa: CASSEGTGPYNEQFF; v_call: TRBV6-1; j_call: TRBJ2-1; cdr3_length: 15; d_call: TRBD1; clone_size: once
cdr3_nt: TGTGCCAGCAGTGAATCTACAGATACGCAGTATTTT; cdr3_aa: CASSESTDTQYF; v_call: TRBV6-5; j_call: TRBJ2-3; cdr3_length: 12; d_call: NA; clone_size: NA
cdr3_nt: TGCAGCGTTGAAGGGTTAGGGGGATACAATGAGCAGTTCTTC; cdr3_aa: CSVEGLGGYNEQFF; v_call: TRBV29-1; j_call: TRBJ2-1; cdr3_length: 14; d_call: NA; clone_size: NA
cdr3_nt: TGTGCCAGCAGGCCCGGGACAGGGTTTATTTGGGATGGCTACACCTTC; cdr3_aa: CASRPGTGFIWDGYTF; v_call: TRBV28; j_call: TRBJ1-2; cdr3_length: 16; d_call: TRBD1; clone_size: NA
cdr3_nt: TGCGCCAGCAGTGAGTCCCGGGGACAGATCAACAATGAGCAGTTCTTC; cdr3_aa: CASSESRGQINNEQFF; v_call: TRBV10-2; j_call: TRBJ2-1; cdr3_length: 16; d_call: TRBD1; clone_size: NA
cdr3_nt: TGTGCCAGCAGTGCTGTAGCGGACTCCTACAATGAGCAGTTCTTC; cdr3_aa: CASSAVADSYNEQFF; v_call: TRBV2; j_call: TRBJ2-1; cdr3_length: 15; d_call: NA; clone_size: NA
cdr3_nt: TGTGCCAGCAGCTTAAAAGGGGGGGCCGCTGAAGCTTTCTTT; cdr3_aa: CASSLKGGAAEAFF; v_call: TRBV7-3; j_call: TRBJ1-1; cdr3_length: 14; d_call: NA; clone_size: NA
cdr3_nt: TGTGCCAGCAGTCCGGGTCCCTTTTGGACTGAAGCTTTCTTT; cdr3_aa: CASSPGPFWTEAFF; v_call: TRBV6-5; j_call: TRBJ1-1; cdr3_length: 14; d_call: NA; clone_size: NA
cdr3_nt: TGTGCCAGCAGCTTAGAGCACAGGGGGCGAACTGAAGCTTTCTTT; cdr3_aa: CASSLEHRGRTEAFF; v_call: TRBV11-3; j_call: TRBJ1-1; cdr3_length: 15; d_call: TRBD1; clone_size: NA
cdr3_nt: TGTGCCAGCAGTTCGCGGGCCGAGCAGTTCTTC; cdr3_aa: CASSSRAEQFF; v_call: TRBV5-6; j_call: TRBJ2-1; cdr3_length: 11; d_call: NA; clone_size: NA
cdr3_nt: TGCGCCAGCAGCCAAGAGATAGCGGTGAGCTCCTACGAGCAGTACTTC; cdr3_aa: CASSQEIAVSSYEQYF; v_call: TRBV4-1; j_call: TRBJ2-7; cdr3_length: 16; d_call: NA; clone_size: once
cdr3_nt: TGCGCCAGCAGCTTCAACTCCTACGAGCAGTACTTC; cdr3_aa: CASSFNSYEQYF; v_call: TRBV5-1; j_call: TRBJ2-7; cdr3_length: 12; d_call: NA; clone_size: NA
cdr3_nt: TGTGCCAGCAGTCTATCGGGCTCCACTGAAGCTTTCTTT; cdr3_aa: CASSLSGSTEAFF; v_call: TRBV6-5; j_call: TRBJ1-1; cdr3_length: 13; d_call: NA; clone_size: NA
cdr3_nt: TGTGCCAGCAGCCAACAGGGGGGGGTTTACGAGCAGTACTTC; cdr3_aa: CASSQQGGVYEQYF; v_call: TRBV27; j_call: TRBJ2-7; cdr3_length: 14; d_call: NA; clone_size: once
cdr3_nt: TGTGCCAGCAGCCCCGCCTCTAGGGTTCCCTACGAGCAGTACTTC; cdr3_aa: CASSPASRVPYEQYF; v_call: TRBV7-6; j_call: TRBJ2-7; cdr3_length: 15; d_call: NA; clone_size: NA
cdr3_nt: TGTGCCAGCAGCTTAGGGGGTCTAGGTTCCGAGCAGTACTTC; cdr3_aa: CASSLGGLGSEQYF; v_call: TRBV5-6; j_call: TRBJ2-7; cdr3_length: 14; d_call: NA; clone_size: NA
cdr3_nt: TGTGCCAGCAGTGATCCAACAGGGGAGGTCCCAGATACGCAGTATTTT; cdr3_aa: CASSDPTGEVPDTQYF; v_call: TRBV21-1; j_call: TRBJ2-3; cdr3_length: 16; d_call: NA; clone_size: NA
cdr3_nt: TGTGCCAGCAGTCCAACACAGGTTTCCTACGAGCAGTACTTC; cdr3_aa: CASSPTQVSYEQYF; v_call: TRBV28; j_call: TRBJ2-7; cdr3_length: 14; d_call: NA; clone_size: NA
cdr3_nt: TGTGCCAGTAGTATAGTGGACAGGGAGAACACTGAAGCTTTCTTT; cdr3_aa: CASSIVDRENTEAFF; v_call: TRBV19; j_call: TRBJ1-1; cdr3_length: 15; d_call: TRBD1; clone_size: NA
cdr3_nt: TGTGCCAGCAGCTTGGCTCAGGCGGCCCCCGGGGAGCTGTTTTTT; cdr3_aa: CASSLAQAAPGELFF; v_call: TRBV5-6; j_call: TRBJ2-2; cdr3_length: 15; d_call: NA; clone_size: NA
cdr3_nt: TGTGCCAGCAGTTTAAGCTTAAACAATGAGCAGTTCTTC; cdr3_aa: CASSLSLNNEQFF; v_call: TRBV28; j_call: TRBJ2-1; cdr3_length: 13; d_call: NA; clone_size: NA
cdr3_nt: TGTGCCAGCAGTGAATCTACCTACGAGCAGTACTTC; cdr3_aa: CASSESTYEQYF; v_call: TRBV25-1; j_call: TRBJ2-7; cdr3_length: 12; d_call: NA; clone_size: NA
cdr3_nt: TGTGCCAGCAGCCTAAGCAACAGGGGGAGAGGGACCGGGGAGCTGTTTTTT; cdr3_aa: CASSLSNRGRGTGELFF; v_call: TRBV9; j_call: TRBJ2-2; cdr3_length: 17; d_call: TRBD1; clone_size: NA
cdr3_nt: TGTGCCATCAGTGAAGGTGCCACGGGTTCCGGGGAGCTGTTTTTT; cdr3_aa: CAISEGATGSGELFF; v_call: TRBV10-3; j_call: TRBJ2-2; cdr3_length: 15; d_call: NA; clone_size: NA
cdr3_nt: TGTGCCAGCAGTCAAGGACAGGGGTGGTATGGCTACACCTTC; cdr3_aa: CASSQGQGWYGYTF; v_call: TRBV6-5; j_call: TRBJ1-2; cdr3_length: 14; d_call: TRBD1; clone_size: NA
cdr3_nt: TGTGCCAGCAGTTACTCGTCAAACACTGAAGCTTTCTTT; cdr3_aa: CASSYSSNTEAFF; v_call: TRBV6-5; j_call: TRBJ1-1; cdr3_length: 13; d_call: NA; clone_size: once
cdr3_nt: TGTGCCAGTAGTATTCCAGAGGGGACCGGGGAGCTGTTTTTT; cdr3_aa: CASSIPEGTGELFF; v_call: TRBV19; j_call: TRBJ2-2; cdr3_length: 14; d_call: NA; clone_size: NA
cdr3_nt: TGTGCCAGCAGCTTAGGGACCAGGACAGGGGATTTTGGCTACACCTTC; cdr3_aa: CASSLGTRTGDFGYTF; v_call: TRBV11-2; j_call: TRBJ1-2; cdr3_length: 16; d_call: TRBD1; clone_size: NA
cdr3_nt: TGTGCCAGCAGCTTAGCAGAGTCAGGGTCTAATGAAAAACTGTTTTTT; cdr3_aa: CASSLAESGSNEKLFF; v_call: TRBV7-9; j_call: TRBJ1-4; cdr3_length: 16; d_call: NA; clone_size: NA
cdr3_nt: TGTGCCAGCAGCTTGGGCATACTAGCGGGAGTGTCGGTGAACGAGCAGTACTTC; cdr3_aa: CASSLGILAGVSVNEQYF; v_call: TRBV7-8; j_call: TRBJ2-7; cdr3_length: 18; d_call: TRBD2; clone_size: NA
cdr3_nt: TGTGCCAGCACCCCGGCGGGAGGGTGGACCGGGGAGCTGTTTTTT; cdr3_aa: CASTPAGGWTGELFF; v_call: TRBV9; j_call: TRBJ2-2; cdr3_length: 15; d_call: TRBD2; clone_size: NA
cdr3_nt: TGTGCCAGCAGCCGACTAGCGGGTAGAGATACGCAGTATTTT; cdr3_aa: CASSRLAGRDTQYF; v_call: TRBV4-2; j_call: TRBJ2-3; cdr3_length: 14; d_call: TRBD2; clone_size: NA
cdr3_nt: TGTGCCACCAGCAGGGCTAGAGCGGCCCAAGAGACCCAGTACTTC; cdr3_aa: CATSRARAAQETQYF; v_call: TRBV15; j_call: TRBJ2-5; cdr3_length: 15; d_call: NA; clone_size: NA
cdr3_nt: TGTGCCAGCAGCTCCCTCGGGGCGCAGCAGTACTTC; cdr3_aa: CASSSLGAQQYF; v_call: TRBV5-6; j_call: TRBJ2-7; cdr3_length: 12; d_call: NA; clone_size: once
cdr3_nt: TGTGCCAGCAGCTCCCGCACCCTCGACAATGAGCAGTTCTTC; cdr3_aa: CASSSRTLDNEQFF; v_call: TRBV11-2; j_call: TRBJ2-1; cdr3_length: 14; d_call: NA; clone_size: NA